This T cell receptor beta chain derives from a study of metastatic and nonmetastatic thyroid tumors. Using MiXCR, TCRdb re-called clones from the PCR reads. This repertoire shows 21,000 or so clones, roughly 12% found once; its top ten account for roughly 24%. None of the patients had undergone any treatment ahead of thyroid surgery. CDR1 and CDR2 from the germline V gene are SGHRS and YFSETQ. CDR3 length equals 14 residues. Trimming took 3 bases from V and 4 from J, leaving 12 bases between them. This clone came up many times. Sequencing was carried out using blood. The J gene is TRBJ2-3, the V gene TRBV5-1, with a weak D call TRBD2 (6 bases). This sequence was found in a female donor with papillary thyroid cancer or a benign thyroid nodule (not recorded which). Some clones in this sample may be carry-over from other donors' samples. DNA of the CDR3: TGCGCCAGCAGCTGGAACGGGGGAGCAGATACGCAGTATTTT. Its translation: CASSWNGGADTQYF.